This TCR beta chain was sequenced in a study of blood T cell repertoires in COVID-19. Study in general: Samples taken during acute and convalescent COVID-19 were collected in the United States, Italy and Spain. Nucleic acid was either cDNA or gDNA, and it came from T cells, B-cell-depleted T cells, or PBMCs.

The protocol was immunoSEQ multiplex PCR, while the TCRdb copy is restricted to in-frame clones and leaves out a portion. The sample contains about 72,000 clones, roughly nine tenths of which appear only once. The V and J ends lost 5 bases and 3 bases respectively, with 8 bases between them. The V gene's germline CDR1 is GTSNPN and CDR2 SVGIG (reference sequence). The CDR3 sequence is 11 residues long. This rearrangement joins TRBV30 to TRBJ2-7, with D possibly TRBD2 on 6 matching bases. The origin of this receptor is a human donor in a cohort sampled during active COVID-19. Sample: peripheral blood. CDR3 bases: TGTGCCTGGGGGGGGAGCTACGAGCAGTACTTC. Amino acids: CAWGGSYEQYF.